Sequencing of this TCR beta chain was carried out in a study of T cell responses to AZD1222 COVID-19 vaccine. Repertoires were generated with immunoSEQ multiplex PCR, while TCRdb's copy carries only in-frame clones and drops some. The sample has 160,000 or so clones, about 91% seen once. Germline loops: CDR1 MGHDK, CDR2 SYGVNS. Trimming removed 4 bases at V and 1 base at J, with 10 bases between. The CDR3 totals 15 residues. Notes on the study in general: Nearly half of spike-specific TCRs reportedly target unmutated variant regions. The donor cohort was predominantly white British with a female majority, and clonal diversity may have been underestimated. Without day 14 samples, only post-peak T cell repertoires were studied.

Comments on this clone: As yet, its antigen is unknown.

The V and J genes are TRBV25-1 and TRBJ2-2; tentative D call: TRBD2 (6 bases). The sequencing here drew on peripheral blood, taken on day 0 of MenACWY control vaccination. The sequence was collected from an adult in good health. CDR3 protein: CASSGGLRNTGELFF. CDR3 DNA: TGTGCCAGCAGTGGGGGACTGCGGAACACCGGGGAGCTGTTTTTT.